This T cell receptor (beta chain) derives from a study of T-cell memory formation after mild COVID-19. Study-wide background: Largely donor-specific sequence clusters came from a couple of donors.

V was clipped by 4 bases and J by 6 bases; unmatched bases: 4. This CDR3 is 13 amino acids long. Germline lookup yields CDR1 MDHEN and CDR2 SYDVKM. In regard to this clonotype: The target antigen is unknown.

Study results and caveats: Clones contracting over day 15 to 85 were CD4/CD8 balanced, with later expanders leaning CD4+.

Constant-segment-primed 5'RACE gave TCR alpha and TCR beta cDNA libraries with sample barcodes and UMIs. TCRdb re-derived calls from the 5' RACE reads in MiXCR, one entry per CDR3 protein. The profile shows about 320,000 distinct CDR3 sequences, roughly an eighth of them singletons. This TCR was sampled from a man in his late teens or twenties who had mild COVID-19 (a few samples of this study predate the infection). Cell type and time point are not known. The sequenced sample consisted of PBMCs or a T cell subset sorted from them (not recorded which). The gene calls are TRBV28 and TRBJ2-7; TRBD1 agrees at 9 bases. CDR3 DNA sequence: TGTGCCAGCAGTTACACGACAGGGGGCGAGCAGTACGTC. Protein: CASSYTTGGEQYV.